The 9 T cell receptor beta chains below all came from one sample that was sequenced in a study of T cell changes during pregnancy in multiple sclerosis. Clones were read by immunoSEQ multiplex PCR, and TCRdb kept only the in-frame ones, dropping some. The sample consists of 90,000 to 100,000 clones, approximately 94% of them appearing once. Sequencing was performed on peripheral blood, taken in the third trimester of pregnancy. These receptors all stem from a female donor with multiple sclerosis, enrolled in a pregnancy study.

This chain uses TRBV6-1 with TRBJ2-1; 10 nucleotides align to TRBD1. CDR3 length equals 16 residues. Germline CDR1 and CDR2: MNHNS and SASEGT. After removal of 4 bases from V and 13 bases from J, the junction contained 16 bases not matched to a gene. The CDR3 sequence is CASSAVTGGAGGFQFF. The CDR3 nucleotides read TGTGCCAGCAGTGCAGTGACAGGGGGCGCGGGTGGTTTTCAGTTCTTC.

The chain employs TRBV29-1 and TRBJ1-1, with TRBD1 identical over 9 bases. The CDR3 runs to 13 residues. Trimming removed 4 bases from V and 5 bases from J; junction bases left unmatched: 5. In germline, CDR1 is SQVTM, CDR2 ANQGSEA. For the CDR3, the DNA is TGCAGCGTTGGGACAGGGGAAATAACTGAAGCTTTCTTT. Translating it yields CSVGTGEITEAFF.

This clone was found once. The rearrangement joins TRBV7-8 to TRBJ2-7; TRBD1 might be the D (5 bases). The germline V gene encodes CDR1 SGHVS and CDR2 FQNEAQ. The CDR3 spans 14 residues. V was shortened by 2 bases and J by 3 bases, with 11 bases between the two germline ends. CDR3 sequence: CASSLRQTVYEQYF. As DNA, the CDR3 is TGTGCCAGCAGCTTAAGACAGACAGTCTACGAGCAGTACTTC.

The chain recombines TRBV13 with TRBJ2-1; D possibly corresponds to TRBD1 (6 bases). The CDR3 covers 19 residues. Trimming stripped 4 bases from V and 1 base from J, with 23 bases between. Germline CDR1 reads PRHDT; CDR2 reads FYEKMQ (reference sequence). CDR3 amino acids: CASSYLMDSSTKSYNEQFF. The CDR3 bases are TGTGCCAGCAGCTACCTAATGGACAGCTCTACGAAATCCTACAATGAGCAGTTCTTC.

CDR3 protein: CASSAKTGGPFSGANVLTF. CDR3 bases: TGTGCCAGTAGTGCGAAGACAGGGGGTCCTTTCTCTGGGGCCAACGTCCTGACTTTC. J is TRBJ2-6 and V is TRBV19, with 9 bases matching TRBD1. The trim removed 5 bases at V and 0 bases at J, leaving 11 bases unmatched. The CDR3 has 19 residues. The V gene's germline CDR1 is LNHDA and CDR2 SQIVND (reference sequence).

This clone was seen just once. This sequence joins TRBV15 and TRBJ2-2; tentatively, D is TRBD1 (6 bases). This CDR3 has 15 residues. Germline-derived CDR1 and CDR2 are LNHNV and YYDKDF (reference sequence). Trimming removed 2 bases at V and 7 bases at J, with 14 bases between. The CDR3 DNA reads TGTGCCACCAGCAGACAAAGGACAGTCCACGGGGAGCTGTTTTTT. This translates into CATSRQRTVHGELFF.

The chain carries TRBV27 and TRBJ2-5, with 9 nucleotides matching TRBD1. This CDR3 is built from 16 residues. The germline gives CDR1 MNHEY, CDR2 SMNVEV (reference sequence). Trimming at V came to 3 bases and at J to 5 bases, leaving 10 bases not matched to a gene. The CDR3: CASSFAVGTGTETQYF. In DNA form, the CDR3 reads TGTGCCAGCAGTTTCGCCGTTGGGACAGGGACGGAGACCCAGTACTTC.

The V and J genes are TRBV19 and TRBJ1-5; D not certain. CDR1 LNHDA and CDR2 SQIVND come from the germline V gene (reference sequence). V lost 9 bases, J lost 4 bases, and 19 bases lay in between. The CDR3 is made up of 15 amino acids. CDR3 sequence reads: CASSASSGRNQPQHF. The CDR3 DNA follows: TGTGCCAGCAGCGCTTCCAGCGGTCGGAATCAGCCCCAGCATTTT.

In DNA, the CDR3 is TGTGCCAGCAGTGATCCCAGGGTTCGCACAGATACGCAGTATTTT. This codes for CASSDPRVRTDTQYF. The chain joins TRBV6-1 to TRBJ2-3; possibly TRBD1 for D (5 bases). The CDR3 has 15 residues. V was clipped by 3 bases and J by 1 base, with 11 bases between them. The germline CDR1 and CDR2 sequences are MNHNS and SASEGT.